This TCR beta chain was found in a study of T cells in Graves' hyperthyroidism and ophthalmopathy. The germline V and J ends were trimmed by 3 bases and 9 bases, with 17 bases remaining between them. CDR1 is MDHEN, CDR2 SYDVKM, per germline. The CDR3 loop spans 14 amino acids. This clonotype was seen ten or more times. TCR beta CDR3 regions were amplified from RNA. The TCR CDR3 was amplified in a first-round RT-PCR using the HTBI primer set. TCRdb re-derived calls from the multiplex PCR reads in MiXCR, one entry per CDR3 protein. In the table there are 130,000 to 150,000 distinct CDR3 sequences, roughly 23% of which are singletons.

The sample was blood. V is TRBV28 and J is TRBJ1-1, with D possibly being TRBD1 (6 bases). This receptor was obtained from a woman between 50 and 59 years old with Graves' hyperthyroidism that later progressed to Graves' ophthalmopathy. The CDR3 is CASSFGGGYSKAFF. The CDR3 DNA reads TGTGCCAGCAGTTTCGGGGGCGGGTACTCGAAAGCTTTCTTT.